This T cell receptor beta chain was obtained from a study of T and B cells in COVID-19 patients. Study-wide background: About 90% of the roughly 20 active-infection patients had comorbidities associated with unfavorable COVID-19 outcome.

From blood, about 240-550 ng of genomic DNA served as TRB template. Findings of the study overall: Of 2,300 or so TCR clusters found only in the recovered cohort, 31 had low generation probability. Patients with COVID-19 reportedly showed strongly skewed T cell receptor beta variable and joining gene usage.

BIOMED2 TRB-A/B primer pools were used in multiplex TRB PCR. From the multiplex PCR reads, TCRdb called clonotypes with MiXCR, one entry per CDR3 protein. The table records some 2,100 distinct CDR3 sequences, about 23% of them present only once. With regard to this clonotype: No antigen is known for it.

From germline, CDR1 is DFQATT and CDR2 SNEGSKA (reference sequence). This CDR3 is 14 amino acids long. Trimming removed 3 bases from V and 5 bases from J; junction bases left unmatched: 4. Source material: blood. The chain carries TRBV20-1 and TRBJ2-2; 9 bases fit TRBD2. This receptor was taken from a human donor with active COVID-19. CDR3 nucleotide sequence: TGCAGTGCTAGCCATAGCGGGAGTACCGGGGAGCTGTTTTTT. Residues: CSASHSGSTGELFF.